The entry below describes one T cell receptor beta chain. What it binds is unknown. These data are taken from a study of OX40 agonist ivuxolimab in advanced cancers. Study-level background: The dose-escalation group included hepatocellular carcinoma, melanoma, renal cell carcinoma and head and neck cancer. It was permissible to have had prior anti-PD-1, anti-PD-L1 or anti-CTLA-4 therapy, and around 40% had some.

The assay was immunoSEQ multiplex PCR, and TCRdb's table has in-frame clones only and misses some. Among 45,000 to 65,000 clones, 85% to 95% were seen once, and the ten largest hold about 9%. Study outcomes and limitations: Among the lowest peripheral clonal expansion occurred in 0.1-3.0 mg/kg partial responders. Fewer expanded clones were found on average in CD4+ than in CD8+ T cells.

J was trimmed by 2 bases and V by 7 bases; bases with no gene match: 5. In germline, CDR1 is MNHEY, CDR2 SMNVEV (reference sequence). The CDR3 runs to 14 residues. The chain combines TRBV27 with TRBJ2-7, with 10 bases aligning to TRBD2. Specimen: CD4+ or CD8+ T cells sorted from blood, collected in a trial of the OX40 agonist ivuxolimab. The sequence derives from an adult with an advanced solid tumor such as melanoma, head and neck, liver or kidney cancer. DNA for the CDR3: TGTGCCAGCAAACAAGCGGGGGGGCCCTACGAGCAGTACTTC. Translating gives CASKQAGGPYEQYF.